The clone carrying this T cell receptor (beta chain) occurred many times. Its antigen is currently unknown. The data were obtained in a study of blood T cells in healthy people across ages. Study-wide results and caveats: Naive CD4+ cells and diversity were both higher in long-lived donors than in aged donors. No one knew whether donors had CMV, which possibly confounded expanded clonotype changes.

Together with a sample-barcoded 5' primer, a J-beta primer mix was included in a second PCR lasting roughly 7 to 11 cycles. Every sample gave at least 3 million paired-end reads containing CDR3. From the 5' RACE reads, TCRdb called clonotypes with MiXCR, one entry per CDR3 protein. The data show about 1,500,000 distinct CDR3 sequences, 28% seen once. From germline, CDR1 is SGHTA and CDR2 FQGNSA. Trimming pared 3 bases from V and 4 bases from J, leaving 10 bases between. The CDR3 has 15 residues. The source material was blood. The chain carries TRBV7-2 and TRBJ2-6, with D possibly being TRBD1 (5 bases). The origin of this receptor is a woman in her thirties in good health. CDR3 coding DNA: TGTGCCAGCAGCTTTAAGGGGTACGGGGCCAACGTCCTGACTTTC. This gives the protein CASSFKGYGANVLTF.